This paragraph reports one T cell receptor beta chain. CDR3 length: 13 amino acids. CDR1 and CDR2 from the germline V gene are ENHRY and SYGVKD. Trimming left V 6 bases short and J 8 bases short, with 14 bases between. The data are from a study of Graves' ophthalmopathy and Graves' hyperthyroidism. The diagnosis was founded upon clinical symptoms, serum thyroxine, TRAb, thyroid ultrasound and orbital computed tomography. CDR3 regions of TCR beta were amplified from RNA transcripts. RT-PCR in the first round used HTBI primers; a second-round multiplex PCR followed. TCRdb redid the calling of the multiplex PCR reads with MiXCR, one entry per CDR3 protein. The table includes about 420,000 distinct CDR3 sequences, around a fifth detected once.

The TCR was taken from a woman aged 18 to 35 with stable Graves' hyperthyroidism. The V and J genes are TRBV10-3 and TRBJ1-5; TRBD1 is a possible D gene (5 bases). Input material: peripheral blood. In nucleotides, the CDR3 is TGTGCCATCAGCCCCAGGGCTCTGGAGCCCCAGCATTTT. Translation: CAISPRALEPQHF.